This TCR beta chain was identified in a study of blood T cell repertoires in COVID-19. The assay was immunoSEQ multiplex PCR, and TCRdb's table has in-frame clones only and misses some. The sample consists of 90,000 to 140,000 clones, around 74% of them appearing once. V shed 4 bases and J shed 5 bases, with 8 bases lying between them. This CDR3 spans 12 amino acids. Germline V gives CDR1 SGHTA, CDR2 FQGNSA. The chain has TRBV7-2 and TRBJ2-5; no reliable D call. This receptor was obtained from a woman between 70 and 85 years old with acute or convalescent COVID-19. Sequenced material: peripheral blood. The CDR3 DNA reads TGTGCCAGCAGCTCAACTCTGGAGACCCAGTACTTC. Translating it yields CASSSTLETQYF. Looking up the rest from reference TRBV7-2 and TRBJ2-5 gives the full variable domain: GAGVSQSPSNKVTEKGKDVELRCDPISGHTALYWYRQSLGQGLEFLIYFQGNSAPDKSGLPSDRFSAERTGGSVSTLTIQRTQQEDSAVYLCASSSTLETQYFGPGTRLLVL.